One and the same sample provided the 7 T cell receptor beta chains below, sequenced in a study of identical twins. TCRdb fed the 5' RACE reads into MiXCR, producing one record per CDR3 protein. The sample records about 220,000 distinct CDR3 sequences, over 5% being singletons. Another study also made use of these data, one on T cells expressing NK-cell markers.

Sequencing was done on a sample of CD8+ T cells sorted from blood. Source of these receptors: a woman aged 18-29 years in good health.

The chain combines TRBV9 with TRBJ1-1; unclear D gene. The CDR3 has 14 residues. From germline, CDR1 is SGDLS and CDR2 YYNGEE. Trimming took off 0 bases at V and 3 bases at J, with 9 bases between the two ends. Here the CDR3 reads CASSVGGIDTEAFF. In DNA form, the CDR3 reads TGTGCCAGCAGCGTAGGGGGTATCGACACTGAAGCTTTCTTT.

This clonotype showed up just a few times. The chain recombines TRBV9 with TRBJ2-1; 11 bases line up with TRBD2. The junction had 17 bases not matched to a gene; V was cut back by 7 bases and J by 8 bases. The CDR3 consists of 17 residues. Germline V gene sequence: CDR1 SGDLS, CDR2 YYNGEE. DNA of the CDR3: TGTGCCAGCTCTACCCCGATTAGCGGGGGGGCTGTAGATGAGCAGTTCTTC. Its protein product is CASSTPISGGAVDEQFF.

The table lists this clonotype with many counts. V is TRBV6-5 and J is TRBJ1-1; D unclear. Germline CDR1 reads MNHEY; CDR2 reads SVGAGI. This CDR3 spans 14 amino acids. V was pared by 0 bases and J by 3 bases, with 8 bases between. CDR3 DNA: TGTGCCAGCAGTTACTCGACAACATACACTGAAGCTTTCTTT. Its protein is CASSYSTTYTEAFF.

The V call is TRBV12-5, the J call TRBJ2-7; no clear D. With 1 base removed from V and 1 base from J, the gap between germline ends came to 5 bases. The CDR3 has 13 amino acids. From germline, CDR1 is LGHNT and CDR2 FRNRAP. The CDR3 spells CASGLGISYEQYF. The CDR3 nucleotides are TGTGCTAGTGGTTTGGGGATTTCCTACGAGCAGTACTTC.

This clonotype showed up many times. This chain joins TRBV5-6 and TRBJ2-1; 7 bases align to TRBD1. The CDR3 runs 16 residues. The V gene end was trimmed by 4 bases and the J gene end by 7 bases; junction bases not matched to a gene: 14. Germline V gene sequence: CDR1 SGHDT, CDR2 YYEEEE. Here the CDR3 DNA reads TGTGCCAGCAGCATACCCACGGTCAGGGGGAAAAATGAGCAGTTCTTC. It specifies CASSIPTVRGKNEQFF.

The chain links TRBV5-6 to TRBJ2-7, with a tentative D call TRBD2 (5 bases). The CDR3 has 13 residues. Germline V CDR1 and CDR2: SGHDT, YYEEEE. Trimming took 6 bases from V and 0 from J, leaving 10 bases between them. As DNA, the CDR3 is TGTGCCAGCAAATCCGGGGACTCCTACGAGCAGTACTTC. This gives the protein CASKSGDSYEQYF.

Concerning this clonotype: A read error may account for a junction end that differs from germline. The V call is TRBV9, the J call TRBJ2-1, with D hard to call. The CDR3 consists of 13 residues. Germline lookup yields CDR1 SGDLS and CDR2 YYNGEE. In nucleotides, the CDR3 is TGTGCCAGCAGCGTAGAAAAGTACACTGAGCAGTTCTTC. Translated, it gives CASSVEKYTEQFF.